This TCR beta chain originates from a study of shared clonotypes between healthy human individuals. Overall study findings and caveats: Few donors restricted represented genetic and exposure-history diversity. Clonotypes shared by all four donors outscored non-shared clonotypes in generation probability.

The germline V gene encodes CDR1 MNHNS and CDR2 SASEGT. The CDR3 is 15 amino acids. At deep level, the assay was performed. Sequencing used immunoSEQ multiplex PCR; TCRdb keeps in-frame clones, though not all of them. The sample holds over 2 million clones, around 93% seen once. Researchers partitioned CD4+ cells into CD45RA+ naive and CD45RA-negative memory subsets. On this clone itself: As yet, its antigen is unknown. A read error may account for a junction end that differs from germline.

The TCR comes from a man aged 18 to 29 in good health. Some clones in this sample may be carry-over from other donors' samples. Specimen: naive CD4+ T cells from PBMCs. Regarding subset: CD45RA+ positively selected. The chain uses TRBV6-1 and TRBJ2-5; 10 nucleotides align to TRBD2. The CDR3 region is CATNSGRLGEETQYF. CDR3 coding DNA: TGCGCCACCAATAGCGGGAGGCTTGGGGAAGAGACCCAGTACTTC.